The 15 T cell receptor beta chains below all came from one sample that was sequenced in a study of human thymus T cells. Repertoires were generated with immunoSEQ multiplex PCR, while TCRdb's copy carries only in-frame clones and drops some. The table has 35,000 to 55,000 clones, 94% seen once. Sequencing input: blood. All receptors derive from a boy under three years old with a congenital heart defect but otherwise immunologically healthy.

The J gene is TRBJ1-1, the V gene TRBV28, with D possibly TRBD1 on 5 matching bases. The V end lost 6 bases, the J end lost 3 bases, and 14 bases lay between the germline ends. The CDR3 loop spans 14 amino acids. The V gene's germline CDR1 is MDHEN and CDR2 SYDVKM. CDR3 DNA sequence: TGTGCCAGCAGGGGGCACGAGGGGTACACTGAAGCTTTCTTT. Amino acid sequence: CASRGHEGYTEAFF.

The chain employs TRBV28 and TRBJ2-2; 10 bases match TRBD1. From germline, CDR1 is MDHEN and CDR2 SYDVKM. The CDR3 length is 15 residues. Trimming at V came to 2 bases and at J to 3 bases, leaving 0 bases not matched to a gene. CDR3 coding DNA: TGTGCCAGCAGTTTAGGGACAGGGGACACCGGGGAGCTGTTTTTT. Its translation is CASSLGTGDTGELFF.

The J gene is TRBJ2-4, the V gene TRBV6-1; D uncertain. CDR3 length equals 11 residues. Germline V lookup: CDR1 MNHNS, CDR2 SASEGT. Trimming stripped 5 bases from V and 6 bases from J, with 5 bases between. CDR3 loop: CASSRSNIQYF. Written as DNA, the CDR3 is TGTGCCAGCAGTCGGTCAAACATTCAGTACTTC.

The chain is built from TRBV7-2 and TRBJ2-3, with D unclear. The CDR3 extends over 14 amino acids. Trimming shortened V by 5 bases and J by 1 base, and 10 bases separated the two germline ends. Germline V gene sequence: CDR1 SGHTA, CDR2 FQGNSA. CDR3 loop: CASSPVARTDTQYF. DNA of the CDR3: TGTGCCAGCAGCCCTGTGGCCCGCACAGATACGCAGTATTTT. The variable domain in full, completed from reference TRBV7-2 and TRBJ2-3, reads GAGVSQSPSNKVTEKGKDVELRCDPISGHTALYWYRQSLGQGLEFLIYFQGNSAPDKSGLPSDRFSAERTGGSVSTLTIQRTQQEDSAVYLCASSPVARTDTQYFGPGTRLTVL.

The chain recombines TRBV5-4 with TRBJ2-3; unclear D gene. The germline CDR1 and CDR2 sequences are SGHNT and YYREEE (reference sequence). The CDR3 has 12 amino acids. The V gene lost 4 bases and the J gene lost 1 base, with 4 bases spanning the gap. CDR3: CASSPRTDTQYF. As DNA, the CDR3 is TGTGCCAGCAGCCCCCGCACAGATACGCAGTATTTT.

The rearrangement uses TRBV6-5 and TRBJ2-1, with TRBD2 matching over 7 bases. J was trimmed by 5 bases and V by 5 bases; bases with no gene match: 9. Germline lookup yields CDR1 MNHEY and CDR2 SVGAGI. The CDR3 extends over 15 amino acids. CDR3 DNA: TGTGCCAGCAGTAGGGACTACCGTACTAACAATGAGCAGTTCTTC. Protein sequence: CASSRDYRTNNEQFF.

The chain couples TRBV7-2 to TRBJ1-6; maybe TRBD1 (6 bases). V lost 5 bases and J 7 bases, leaving 12 bases between the germline ends. From germline, CDR1 is SGHTA and CDR2 FQGNSA. The length of the CDR3 is 14 residues. The CDR3 bases are TGTGCCAGCAGCGCAAAACAGGGCAATTCACCCCTCCACTTT. Translated, it gives CASSAKQGNSPLHF. The full variable domain, in which reference TRBV7-2 and TRBJ1-6 provide the parts outside the CDR3, is GAGVSQSPSNKVTEKGKDVELRCDPISGHTALYWYRQSLGQGLEFLIYFQGNSAPDKSGLPSDRFSAERTGGSVSTLTIQRTQQEDSAVYLCASSAKQGNSPLHFGNGTRLTVT.

The chain combines TRBV7-9 with TRBJ1-4; D unresolved. CDR1 and CDR2 (germline): SEHNR, FQNEAQ (reference sequence). CDR3 length equals 14 residues. Trimming removed 1 base at V and 4 bases at J, with 7 bases between. The CDR3 region has the DNA TGTGCCAGCAGCTTAGGGCAGTTTAATGAAAAACTGTTTTTT. Its translation is CASSLGQFNEKLFF.

This clone occurred a few times. The J gene is TRBJ1-4, the V gene TRBV28; unclear D gene. Germline CDR1 reads MDHEN; CDR2 reads SYDVKM. The CDR3 loop spans 15 amino acids. Trimming pared 5 bases from V and 6 bases from J, leaving 16 bases between. The CDR3 DNA reads as TGTGCCAGCAGTCCCAGACGGAGTGGGTATGAAAAACTGTTTTTT. Amino acid sequence: CASSPRRSGYEKLFF.

The chain recombines TRBV6-1 with TRBJ1-5, with no clear D. The V and J ends lost 1 base and 7 bases respectively, with 8 bases between them. Germline V lookup: CDR1 MNHNS, CDR2 SASEGT. The CDR3 has 13 residues. The chain's CDR3 is CASSEGRRQPQHF. CDR3 nucleotides: TGTGCCAGCAGTGAAGGGAGAAGGCAGCCCCAGCATTTT.

The rearrangement uses TRBV5-6 and TRBJ1-6, with 7 bases identical to TRBD1. This CDR3 has 16 amino acids. The germline V gene encodes CDR1 SGHDT and CDR2 YYEEEE. V shed 1 base and J 5 bases; nucleotides not matched to a gene: 6. CDR3 sequence reads: CASSLTRDSDNSPLHF. CDR3 DNA: TGTGCCAGCAGCTTGACCCGGGACAGTGATAATTCACCCCTCCACTTT. Complete variable domain (other parts from reference TRBV5-6 and TRBJ1-6): DAGVTQSPTHLIKTRGQQVTLRCSPKSGHDTVSWYQQALGQGPQFIFQYYEEEERQRGNFPDRFSGHQFPNYSSELNVNALLLGDSALYLCASSLTRDSDNSPLHFGNGTRLTVT.

This chain uses TRBV23-1 with TRBJ2-2; TRBD1 matches 9 bases. TRBV23-1 is assigned to the ORF class and has an uncertain function. This CDR3 contains 20 residues. Losses at the gene ends were 6 bases for V and 0 bases for J; bases not matched to a gene: 17. The CDR3: CASSPRRYRGQGTNTGELFF. In nucleotides, the CDR3 is TGCGCCAGCAGCCCAAGACGTTATCGGGGACAGGGAACGAACACCGGGGAGCTGTTTTTT.

This CDR3 reads CASSPLGSGTDTQYF. The CDR3 region has the DNA TGTGCCAGCTCACCTCTGGGTAGCGGTACAGATACGCAGTATTTT. V is TRBV18 and J is TRBJ2-3, with D perhaps TRBD2 (6 bases). The CDR3 covers 15 residues. V lost 3 bases and J 3 bases, leaving 13 bases between the germline ends. In germline, CDR1 is KGHSH, CDR2 LQKENI.

The rearrangement joins TRBV2 to TRBJ2-5, with D perhaps given as TRBD1 or TRBD2 (6 bases each). Looked up from germline, CDR1 is SNHLY and CDR2 is FYNNEI. The V gene lost 5 bases and the J gene lost 6 bases, with 19 bases spanning the gap. The CDR3 loop spans 15 amino acids. This CDR3 is CASSYSGGLGKTQYF. The CDR3 DNA sequence: TGTGCCAGCAGTTACTCTGGGGGGCTCGGAAAGACCCAGTACTTC.

The chain employs TRBV6-1 and TRBJ2-3, with D hard to call. Per the germline V gene, CDR1 is MNHNS and CDR2 is SASEGT. Trimming took off 2 bases at V and 2 bases at J, with 14 bases between the two ends. The CDR3 sequence is 16 residues long. This CDR3 reads CASSESETSSTDTQYF. CDR3 coding DNA: TGTGCCAGCAGTGAATCCGAGACGTCTTCCACAGATACGCAGTATTTT.